This T cell receptor (beta chain) is from a study of siplizumab effects on memory and regulatory T cells. The germline gives CDR1 SGHTA, CDR2 FQGNSA. CDR3 length: 15 amino acids. V gave up 6 bases and J gave up 4 bases, with 17 bases separating them. Clones were sequenced by immunoSEQ multiplex PCR, and TCRdb holds only the in-frame ones, with some missing. This repertoire shows over 85,000 clones, 95% to 97% found once; its top ten account for around 0.03%. The sequence was collected from a human donor in good health. The V gene is TRBV7-2, the J gene TRBJ2-3; TRBD1 might be the D (5 bases). Input material: naive CD4+ T cells sorted from blood. The CDR3 is CASSLGLLGADTQYF. CDR3 DNA sequence: TGTGCCAGCAGTCTAGGGCTGCTAGGGGCAGATACGCAGTATTTT.